This passage covers 22 T cell receptor beta chains from one sample sequenced in a study of T-cell memory formation after mild COVID-19. TCRdb re-analysed the 5' RACE reads in MiXCR, keeping a single row per CDR3 protein. The table includes around 200,000 distinct CDR3 sequences, 27% detected once. Sequenced input: PBMCs or a T cell subset sorted from them (not recorded which). All receptors come from an adult woman who had mild COVID-19 (a few samples of this study predate the infection). Cell type and time point are not known.

There are a few counts of this clonotype. V is TRBV7-2 and J is TRBJ2-7, with 10 positions matching TRBD2. There are 16 residues in the CDR3. From germline, CDR1 is SGHTA and CDR2 FQGNSA. The junction had 9 bases not matched to a gene; V was cut back by 5 bases and J by 2 bases. CDR3 sequence reads: CASSQFSTSGAYEQYF. The CDR3 DNA follows: TGTGCCAGCAGCCAATTCAGTACTAGCGGGGCCTACGAGCAGTACTTC.

V gene TRBV6-5 combines with J gene TRBJ2-3; TRBD2 is a possible D gene (5 bases). CDR1 is MNHEY, CDR2 SVGAGI, per germline. CDR3 length: 17 amino acids. V shed 2 bases and J shed 2 bases, with 17 bases lying between them. CDR3 region: CASSYHSGRAYTDTQYF. The CDR3 region has the DNA TGTGCCAGCAGTTACCACAGTGGGAGAGCATACACAGATACGCAGTATTTT.

The V call is TRBV5-1, the J call TRBJ2-7; D is perhaps TRBD1 (7 bases). Germline V gives CDR1 SGHRS, CDR2 YFSETQ. The CDR3 length is 16 residues. Trimming cost V 4 bases and J 2 bases, with 19 bases left between them. CDR3 amino acids: CASSLGGDRTAYEQYF. The CDR3 nucleotides are TGCGCCAGCAGCCTAGGCGGGGACAGAACAGCCTACGAGCAGTACTTC.

This clonotype was found a few times. The chain couples TRBV25-1 to TRBJ1-2; 7 nucleotides match TRBD1. V dropped 2 bases and J dropped 4; count of bases not matched to a gene: 4. In germline, CDR1 is MGHDK, CDR2 SYGVNS. The CDR3 is 14 amino acids. The CDR3 protein is CASSEPGGIYGYTF. The CDR3 DNA reads as TGTGCCAGCAGTGAACCAGGGGGTATCTATGGCTACACCTTC.

This clonotype was seen a handful of times. The chain joins TRBV12-3 or TRBV12-4 to TRBJ1-3; D is undetermined. V dropped 9 bases and J dropped 3 bases, with 12 bases sitting between them. The CDR3 runs to 13 residues. The CDR3 loop reads CASRAGIGNTIYF. CDR3 nucleotide sequence: TGTGCCAGTCGTGCGGGGATTGGAAACACCATATATTTT.

There are a few counts of this clonotype. The chain carries TRBV6-5 and TRBJ2-7, with a tentative D call TRBD2 (5 bases). The CDR3 is 14 residues long. V was shortened by 6 bases and J by 0 bases, with 12 bases between the two germline ends. Germline CDR1 reads MNHEY; CDR2 reads SVGAGI. The CDR3 reads CASSRTRASYEQYF. In DNA, the CDR3 is TGTGCCAGCAGCCGCACGCGGGCCTCCTACGAGCAGTACTTC.

This clonotype was seen a few times. This chain links TRBV12-3 or TRBV12-4 with TRBJ2-2, with TRBD1 matching 7 bases. This CDR3 contains 16 residues. Losses at the gene ends were 5 bases for V and 0 bases for J; bases not matched to a gene: 6. CDR3 DNA: TGTGCCAGCAGTCCCTGGGACAGATCGAACACCGGGGAGCTGTTTTTT. It specifies CASSPWDRSNTGELFF.

The genes are TRBV30 and TRBJ2-3; perhaps D is TRBD1 or TRBD2 (5 bases each). This CDR3 has 15 residues. Germline assignment: CDR1 GTSNPN and CDR2 SVGIG (reference sequence). V was shortened by 2 bases and J by 6 bases, with 18 bases between the two germline ends. In nucleotides, the CDR3 is TGTGCCTGGAGTTGGGGGTCGTACTATGAGGATACGCAGTATTTT. Encoded protein: CAWSWGSYYEDTQYF.

In this sample, this clonotype turned up a few times. CDR3 sequence reads: CASLSLAGNTEAFF. CDR3 nucleotides: TGTGCCAGCTTGAGTTTGGCAGGGAACACTGAAGCTTTCTTT. The J gene is TRBJ1-1, the V gene TRBV6-2 or TRBV6-3, with unresolved D. V lost 8 bases, J lost 1 base, and 14 bases lay in between. CDR3 length: 14 residues. The germline gives CDR1 MNHEY, CDR2 SVGEGT.

The V and J genes are TRBV29-1 and TRBJ2-7, with 7 nucleotides matching TRBD1. Germline CDR1 is SQVTM and CDR2 is ANQGSEA. This CDR3 has 14 residues. With 6 bases clipped from V and 2 bases from J, the junction kept 10 bases outside the gene matches. Written as DNA, the CDR3 is TGCAGCGTCCACCGGGACAGTCCCCCCTACGAGCAGTACTTC. It encodes CSVHRDSPPYEQYF.

This clonotype came up once. The chain combines TRBV5-1 with TRBJ2-1, with 14 bases matching TRBD2. J gave up 10 bases and V 4 bases, and 13 bases lay outside the gene matches. The CDR3 is 17 residues long. Germline-derived CDR1 and CDR2 are SGHRS and YFSETQ. The CDR3: CASSKGTSGRSPREQFF. In nucleotides, the CDR3 is TGCGCCAGCAGCAAAGGGACTAGCGGGAGATCCCCCCGGGAGCAGTTCTTC.

V and J are TRBV6-5 and TRBJ1-1; TRBD1 might be the D (6 bases). CDR3 length: 14 residues. Trimming shortened V by 6 bases and J by 10 bases, and 21 bases separated the two germline ends. The germline gives CDR1 MNHEY, CDR2 SVGAGI. The CDR3 bases are TGTGCCAGCAGCCCCCCGCGGGGGGGGCGTACAGCTTTCTTT. Translating it yields CASSPPRGGRTAFF.

The chain couples TRBV5-1 to TRBJ2-7; TRBD2 aligns across 8 bases. V was clipped by 4 bases and J by 5 bases; unmatched bases: 11. The CDR3 runs 15 residues. CDR1 and CDR2 from the germline V gene are SGHRS and YFSETQ. CDR3 DNA: TGCGCCAGCAGCCACACCGGGGGGGCGTTGGACGAGCAGTACTTC. It yields the protein CASSHTGGALDEQYF.

This chain connects TRBV2 to TRBJ1-4, with D unresolved. Germline V gene data show CDR1 as SNHLY and CDR2 as FYNNEI. Trimming stripped 7 bases from V and 4 bases from J, with 13 bases between. This CDR3 spans 14 amino acids. The chain's CDR3 is CASNPGYSNEKLFF. CDR3 in DNA: TGTGCCAGCAATCCGGGCTATAGTAATGAAAAACTGTTTTTT.

This clonotype came up a few times. The J gene is TRBJ1-5, the V gene TRBV7-2; no definite D call. The germline CDR1 and CDR2 sequences are SGHTA and FQGNSA. Trimming shortened V by 5 bases and J by 7 bases, and 12 bases separated the two germline ends. CDR3 length equals 13 residues. CDR3 residues: CASSRGYEQPQHF. CDR3 bases: TGTGCCAGCAGCCGAGGGTATGAACAGCCCCAGCATTTT.

This clonotype has a handful of counts. The chain combines TRBV4-2 with TRBJ2-1; D may match TRBD1 or TRBD2 (5 bases each). V lost 0 bases, J lost 7 bases, and 16 bases lay in between. The germline gives CDR1 LGHNA, CDR2 YNFKEQ. The length of the CDR3 is 16 residues. The CDR3 reads CASSQEFGTRGNEQFF. Written as DNA, the CDR3 is TGTGCCAGCAGCCAAGAATTCGGGACCCGAGGGAATGAGCAGTTCTTC.

This clonotype has just a few counts. V gene TRBV29-1 combines with J gene TRBJ2-3, with a weak D call TRBD1 (6 bases). Germline V lookup: CDR1 SQVTM, CDR2 ANQGSEA. Trimming stripped 6 bases from V and 4 bases from J, with 11 bases between. This CDR3 comprises 12 residues. The DNA of the CDR3 is TGCAGCGTCATCAGGGGTCCAGATACGCAGTATTTT. This gives the protein CSVIRGPDTQYF.

This chain joins TRBV6-2 or TRBV6-3 and TRBJ2-1; 14 nucleotides match TRBD2. CDR1 and CDR2 (germline): MNHEY, SVGEGT. Unmatched junction bases numbered 6, after V lost 6 bases and J lost 5 bases. The CDR3 runs 16 residues. CDR3 coding DNA: TGTGCCAGCAGGCGACTAGCGGGAGGGTCCCACAATGAGCAGTTCTTC. This translates into CASRRLAGGSHNEQFF.

This clonotype was counted only a few times. The V gene is TRBV7-2, the J gene TRBJ2-2, with 7 bases lining up with TRBD1. This CDR3 has 16 amino acids. The V gene's germline CDR1 is SGHTA and CDR2 FQGNSA. Trimming removed 0 bases from V and 3 bases from J; junction bases left unmatched: 4. The CDR3 DNA reads TGTGCCAGCAGCTTAGCTACGGGACAGTACACCGGGGAGCTGTTTTTT. Protein: CASSLATGQYTGELFF.

The chain couples TRBV5-4 to TRBJ2-3; 13 bases match TRBD2. CDR1 SGHNT and CDR2 YYREEE come from the germline V gene (reference sequence). V gave up 0 bases and J gave up 14 bases; unmatched junction bases: 12. The CDR3 is 16 amino acids. The CDR3 nucleotides read TGTGCCAGCAGCTTGGCAACTAGCGGGAGGGCACAAGGCCCGTATTTT. It encodes CASSLATSGRAQGPYF.

The chain joins TRBV24-1 to TRBJ2-2; 8 bases are a match to TRBD2. Per the germline V gene, CDR1 is KGHDR and CDR2 is SFDVKD. V lost 5 bases to trimming and J lost 3 bases; unmatched junction nucleotides: 4. The CDR3 is made up of 15 amino acids. The DNA of the CDR3 is TGTGCCACCAGTGCGGCGGGAGGTTACACCGGGGAGCTGTTTTTT. Protein: CATSAAGGYTGELFF.

This clonotype turned up a few times. The chain combines TRBV5-6 with TRBJ1-1; tentative D call: TRBD1 (6 bases). V shed 0 bases and J shed 7 bases, with 10 bases lying between them. The CDR3 is made up of 13 amino acids. Per the germline V gene, CDR1 is SGHDT and CDR2 is YYEEEE. As DNA, the CDR3 is TGTGCCAGCAGCTTGGCGAGGGGGATTGAAGCTTTCTTT. This sequence encodes CASSLARGIEAFF.